This T cell receptor (beta chain) was found in a study of cytomegalovirus exposure and HLA in healthy donors. Study-wide results and caveats: CMV serostatus alone was available as immune exposure information. Presence/absence results assume similar sequencing depth per donor, which may not hold. An analysis was carried out later, and it reportedly showed fewer N-insertions in an Asian-associated ancestry cluster than the approximately 660-donor mean.

Primers included in the PCR were 60 Vbeta and 13 Jbeta primers. Libraries were prepared by immunoSEQ multiplex PCR; TCRdb keeps only in-frame clonotypes and omits some of them. This table has about 180,000 clones, 82% appearing once. Notes on this clone: What it recognizes is unknown.

V was shortened by 7 bases and J by 0 bases, with 13 bases between the two germline ends. CDR1 is MNHNS, CDR2 SASEGT, per germline. The length of the CDR3 is 14 residues. The receptor's source is a woman aged 45 to 65 in good health and CMV-seronegative. This chain joins TRBV6-1 and TRBJ2-7; a possible D gene is TRBD1 (5 bases). The sequencing sample was made of PBMCs. The CDR3 sequence: CASIPPDTSYEQYF. The CDR3 nucleotides read TGTGCCAGCATCCCTCCGGACACCTCCTACGAGCAGTACTTC.